The sequence of this T cell receptor (beta chain) was determined in a study of a mutant IDH1 vaccine in newly diagnosed glioma. Overall study: Patients under treatment included 62.5% males and approximately 38% females and had a mean age of roughly 43 years.

Sample time point: baseline, week 1 (first vaccination visit). As for treatment: pre-vaccination baseline after standard-of-care therapy. Whole-study results and caveats: Pseudoprogression apparently lacked any relation to changes in top peripheral T cell clonotypes.

This table comes from immunoSEQ multiplex PCR, and its TCRdb copy is limited to in-frame clones, with some not included. This sample has about 15,000 clones; around 91% occur once, and the top ten carry roughly 10%. Concerning this clone itself: What it binds is unknown.

V lost 5 bases and J lost 5, with 9 bases in between. CDR3 size: 12 residues. Looked up from germline, CDR1 is MNHEY and CDR2 is SMNVEV (reference sequence). V and J are TRBV27 and TRBJ1-1, with a possible D match to TRBD1 (6 bases). This TCR came from a woman aged 40 to 50 with glioma. Some clones in this sample may be carry-over from other donors' samples. Sequencing was performed on PBMCs, taken from a glioma patient treated with radiotherapy, temozolomide or both. As DNA, the CDR3 is TGTGCCAGCAGTCCACAGGGAACTGAAGCTTTCTTT. This encodes CASSPQGTEAFF.